Presented here are 11 T cell receptor beta chains from one specimen sequenced in a study of blood T cell repertoires in COVID-19. TCRdb's table, derived via immunoSEQ multiplex PCR, lists solely in-frame clones and lacks some. The table has about 110,000 clones, 75% to 90% seen once; the top ten hold approximately 1.1%. Sequencing was carried out using peripheral blood. These receptors all stem from a human donor in a cohort sampled during active COVID-19.

The genes are TRBV6-4 and TRBJ1-4; 8 bases align to TRBD1. V lost 7 bases and J lost 7; bases outside the gene matches: 14. Germline CDR1 MRHNA, CDR2 SNTAGT. The CDR3 contains 16 residues. This CDR3 reads CASNLKGTGGSEKLFF. CDR3 nucleotides: TGTGCCAGCAACCTGAAAGGGACAGGAGGGAGTGAAAAACTGTTTTTT.

V gene TRBV7-9 combines with J gene TRBJ1-4; 7 bases match TRBD1. The CDR3 is 15 residues long. V lost 6 bases, J lost 6 bases, and 10 bases stayed unmatched. From germline, CDR1 is SEHNR and CDR2 FQNEAQ (reference sequence). CDR3 sequence reads: CASREQGRIDEKLFF. The CDR3 DNA reads TGTGCCAGCAGGGAACAGGGGCGTATTGATGAAAAACTGTTTTTT.

The chain recombines TRBV9 with TRBJ2-7; D perhaps matches TRBD2 (5 bases). Trimming removed 4 bases at V and 4 bases at J, with 21 bases between. Germline V gene data show CDR1 as SGDLS and CDR2 as YYNGEE. The CDR3 is 16 residues long. CDR3 protein: CASSLGLPSFAYEQYF. For the CDR3, the DNA is TGTGCCAGCAGCCTTGGACTCCCCTCTTTCGCATACGAGCAGTACTTC.

The V and J genes are TRBV28 and TRBJ1-6; TRBD1 agrees at 9 bases. This CDR3 is built from 15 residues. Germline V gene sequence: CDR1 MDHEN, CDR2 SYDVKM. V was pared by 5 bases and J by 8 bases, with 7 bases of the junction left unmatched. CDR3 protein: CASSPPGQGHSPLHF. CDR3 coding DNA: TGTGCCAGCAGTCCCCCGGGACAGGGTCATTCACCCCTCCACTTT. Combining the CDR3 with reference TRBV28 and TRBJ1-6 gives the whole variable domain DVKVTQSSRYLVKRTGEKVFLECVQDMDHENMFWYRQDPGLGLRLIYFSYDVKMKEKGDIPEGYSVSREKKERFSLILESASTNQTSMYLCASSPPGQGHSPLHFGNGTRLTVT.

Concerning this clone: The CDR3 does not end in the conserved phenylalanine or tryptophan, so this is likely a read error. This rearrangement joins TRBV5-6 to TRBJ2-7; TRBD1 agrees at 8 bases. The CDR3 sequence is 15 residues long. Per the germline V gene, CDR1 is SGHDT and CDR2 is YYEEEE. The ends lost 1 base at V and 4 bases at J; junction bases unmatched: 7. In DNA, the CDR3 is TGTGCCAGCAGCTTGACGGACAGGGAAAGTTACGAGCAGTACCTC. It translates to CASSLTDRESYEQYL.

The chain combines TRBV5-1 with TRBJ1-1, with TRBD1 as a possible D gene (5 bases). The CDR3 extends over 15 amino acids. Germline CDR1 SGHRS, CDR2 YFSETQ. V lost 4 bases and J lost 8, with 21 bases in between. The CDR3 loop is CASSPGLRDRKEAFF. CDR3 coding DNA: TGCGCCAGCAGCCCGGGGTTGCGGGACCGAAAAGAAGCTTTCTTT.

The chain uses TRBV5-5 and TRBJ1-2; D is unclear. V lost 1 base, J lost 2 bases, and 12 bases lay in between. The length of the CDR3 is 15 residues. The germline V gene has CDR1 SGHKS and CDR2 YYEKEE (reference sequence). CDR3 nucleotide sequence: TGTGCCAGCAGCTTGTCGGGGATTGTAAACTATGGCTACACCTTC. It specifies CASSLSGIVNYGYTF.

J is TRBJ1-2 and V is TRBV27; a possible D gene is TRBD1 (6 bases). Germline V lookup: CDR1 MNHEY, CDR2 SMNVEV (reference sequence). V shed 8 bases and J shed 6 bases, with 10 bases lying between them. This CDR3 contains 11 residues. CDR3 DNA sequence: TGTGCCAGCGCCCCAGGGGATGGCTACACCTTC. Translating it yields CASAPGDGYTF.

The rearrangement joins TRBV18 to TRBJ1-1; possible D gene TRBD1, 6 bases. Germline V gene sequence: CDR1 KGHSH, CDR2 LQKENI. Trimming pared 3 bases from V and 0 bases from J, leaving 14 bases between. The CDR3 is 16 residues long. The CDR3 sequence: CASSPRQGRMNTEAFF. As DNA, the CDR3 is TGTGCCAGCTCACCGCGCCAGGGGCGGATGAACACTGAAGCTTTCTTT.

The genes are TRBV27 and TRBJ2-6; possibly TRBD1 for D (5 bases). The germline V and J ends were trimmed by 6 bases and 0 bases, with 12 bases remaining between them. The CDR3 loop spans 16 amino acids. Germline CDR1 reads MNHEY; CDR2 reads SMNVEV (reference sequence). The CDR3 spells CASRPLDSSGANVLTF. DNA for the CDR3: TGTGCCAGCAGACCCCTTGACAGCTCTGGGGCCAACGTCCTGACTTTC.

The gene calls are TRBV6-5 and TRBJ2-7; D gene uncertain. Germline-derived CDR1 and CDR2 are MNHEY and SVGAGI. V lost 0 bases and J 0 bases, leaving 9 bases between the germline ends. CDR3 length: 15 amino acids. The CDR3 coding sequence is TGTGCCAGCAGTTACTCGGTCGCAGGCTCCTACGAGCAGTACTTC. It translates to CASSYSVAGSYEQYF.